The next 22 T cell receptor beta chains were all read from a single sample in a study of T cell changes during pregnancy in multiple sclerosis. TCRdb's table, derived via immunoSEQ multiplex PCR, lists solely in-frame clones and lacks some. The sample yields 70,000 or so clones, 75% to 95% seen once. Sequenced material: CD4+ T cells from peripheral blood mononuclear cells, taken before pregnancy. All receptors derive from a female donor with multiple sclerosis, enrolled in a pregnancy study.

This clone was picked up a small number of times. Here the CDR3 DNA reads TGTGCCAGCAGCTTAGCGCTGGCCTCAAATGGCTACACCTTC. This encodes CASSLALASNGYTF. The V call is TRBV7-9, the J call TRBJ1-2, with D unresolved. Germline assignment: CDR1 SEHNR and CDR2 FQNEAQ (reference sequence). The CDR3 length is 14 residues. With 0 bases removed from V and 6 bases from J, the gap between germline ends came to 11 bases.

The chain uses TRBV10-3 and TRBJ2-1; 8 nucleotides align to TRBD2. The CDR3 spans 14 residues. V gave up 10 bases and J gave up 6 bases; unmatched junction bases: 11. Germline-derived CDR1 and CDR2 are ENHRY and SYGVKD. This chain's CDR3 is CATRAGVLGNEQFF. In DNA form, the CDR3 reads TGTGCCACCAGAGCGGGAGTCCTGGGCAATGAGCAGTTCTTC.

CDR3 in DNA: TGCGCCAGCAGCTTGGCGGTAGTAGCGGGGCAAGAGACCCAGTACTTC. Encoded protein: CASSLAVVAGQETQYF. The V and J genes are TRBV5-1 and TRBJ2-5; TRBD2 matches 8 bases. CDR3 length equals 16 residues. V shed 0 bases and J 2 bases; nucleotides not matched to a gene: 6. Germline-derived CDR1 and CDR2 are SGHRS and YFSETQ.

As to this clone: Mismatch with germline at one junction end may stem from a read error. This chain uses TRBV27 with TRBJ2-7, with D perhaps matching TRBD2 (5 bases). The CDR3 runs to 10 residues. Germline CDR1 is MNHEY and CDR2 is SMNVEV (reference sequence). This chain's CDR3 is CASSLSEAHF. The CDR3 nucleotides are TGTGCCAGCAGTTTATCGGAGGCCCACTTC.

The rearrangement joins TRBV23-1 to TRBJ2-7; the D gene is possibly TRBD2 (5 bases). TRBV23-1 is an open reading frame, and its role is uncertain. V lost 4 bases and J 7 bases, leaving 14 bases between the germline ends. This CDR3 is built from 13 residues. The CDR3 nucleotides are TGCGCCAGCAGTCCTGTAGCCTCGGGAGAGCAGTACTTC. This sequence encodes CASSPVASGEQYF.

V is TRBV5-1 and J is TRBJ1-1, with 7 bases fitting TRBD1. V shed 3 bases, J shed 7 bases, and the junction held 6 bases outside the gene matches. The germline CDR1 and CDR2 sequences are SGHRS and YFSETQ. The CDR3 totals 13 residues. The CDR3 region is CASSWGTANEAFF. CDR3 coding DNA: TGCGCCAGCAGCTGGGGGACAGCAAATGAAGCTTTCTTT.

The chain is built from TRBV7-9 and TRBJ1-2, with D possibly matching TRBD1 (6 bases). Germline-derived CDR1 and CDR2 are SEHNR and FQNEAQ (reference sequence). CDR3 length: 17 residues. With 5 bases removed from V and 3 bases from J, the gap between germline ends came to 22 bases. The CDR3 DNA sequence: TGTGCCAGCAGCCCCGGACGCGACAGGCGGCTATACTATGGCTACACCTTC. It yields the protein CASSPGRDRRLYYGYTF.

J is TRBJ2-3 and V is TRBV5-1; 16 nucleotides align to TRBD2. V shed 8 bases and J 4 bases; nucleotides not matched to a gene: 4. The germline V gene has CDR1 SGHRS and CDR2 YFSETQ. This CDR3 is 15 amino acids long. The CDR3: CASSGTSGGADTQYF. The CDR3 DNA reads TGCGCCAGTTCGGGGACTAGCGGGGGGGCAGATACGCAGTATTTT.

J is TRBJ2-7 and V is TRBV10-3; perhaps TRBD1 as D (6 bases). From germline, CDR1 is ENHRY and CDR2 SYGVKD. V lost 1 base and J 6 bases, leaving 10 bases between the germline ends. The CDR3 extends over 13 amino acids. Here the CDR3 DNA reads TGTGCCATCAGTGAGTTAGGGGGTGGCGAGCAGTACTTC. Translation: CAISELGGGEQYF.

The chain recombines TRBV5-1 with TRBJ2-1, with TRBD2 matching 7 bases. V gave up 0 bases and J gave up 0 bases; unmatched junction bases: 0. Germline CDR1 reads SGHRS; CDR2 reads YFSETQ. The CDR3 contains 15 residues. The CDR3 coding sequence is TGCGCCAGCAGCTTGGTAGCGGGCTCCTACAATGAGCAGTTCTTC. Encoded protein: CASSLVAGSYNEQFF.

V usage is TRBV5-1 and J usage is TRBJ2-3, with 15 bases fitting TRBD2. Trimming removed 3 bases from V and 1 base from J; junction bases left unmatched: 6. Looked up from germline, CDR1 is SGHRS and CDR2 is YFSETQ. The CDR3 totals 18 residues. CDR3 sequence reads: CASSSGLAGGSRTDTQYF. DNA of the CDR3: TGCGCCAGCAGCTCGGGACTAGCGGGAGGAAGTCGCACAGATACGCAGTATTTT.

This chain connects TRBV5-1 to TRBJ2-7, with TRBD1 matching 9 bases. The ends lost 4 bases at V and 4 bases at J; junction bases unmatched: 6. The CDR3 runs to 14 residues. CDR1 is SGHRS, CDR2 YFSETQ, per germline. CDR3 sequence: CASSLGQGSYEQYF. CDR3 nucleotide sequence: TGCGCCAGCAGCCTGGGACAGGGATCTTACGAGCAGTACTTC.

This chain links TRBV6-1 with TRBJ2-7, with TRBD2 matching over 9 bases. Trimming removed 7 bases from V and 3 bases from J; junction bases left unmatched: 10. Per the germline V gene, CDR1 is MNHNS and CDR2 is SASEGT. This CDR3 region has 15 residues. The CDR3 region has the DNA TGTGCCAGCACTCTGGCTAGCGGGATCGACTACGAGCAGTACTTC. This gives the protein CASTLASGIDYEQYF.

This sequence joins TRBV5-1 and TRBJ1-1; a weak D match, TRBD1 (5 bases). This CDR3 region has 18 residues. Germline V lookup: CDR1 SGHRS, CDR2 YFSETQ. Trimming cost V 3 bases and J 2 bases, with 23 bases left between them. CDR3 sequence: CASSSGLVLGDSNTEAFF. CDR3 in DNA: TGCGCCAGCAGCTCGGGTTTGGTGTTAGGAGACAGTAACACTGAAGCTTTCTTT.

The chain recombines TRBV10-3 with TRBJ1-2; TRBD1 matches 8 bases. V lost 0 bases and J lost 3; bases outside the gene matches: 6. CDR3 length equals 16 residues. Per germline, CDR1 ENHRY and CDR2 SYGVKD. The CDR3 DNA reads TGTGCCATCAGTGAGTCCCGGGACAGGCAATACTATGGCTACACCTTC. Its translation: CAISESRDRQYYGYTF.

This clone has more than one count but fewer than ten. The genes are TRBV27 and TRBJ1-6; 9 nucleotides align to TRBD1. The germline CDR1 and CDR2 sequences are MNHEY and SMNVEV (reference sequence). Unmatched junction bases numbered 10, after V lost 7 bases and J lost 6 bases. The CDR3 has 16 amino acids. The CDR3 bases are TGTGCCAGCAAGCGTGGGGACAGGGATGTTAATTCACCCCTCCACTTT. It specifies CASKRGDRDVNSPLHF.

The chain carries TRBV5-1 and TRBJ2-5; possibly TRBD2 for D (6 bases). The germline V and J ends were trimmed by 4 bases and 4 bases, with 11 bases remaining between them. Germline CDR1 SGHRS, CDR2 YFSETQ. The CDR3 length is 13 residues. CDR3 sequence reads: CASSLGGGETQYF. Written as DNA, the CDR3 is TGCGCCAGCAGCCTTGGGGGAGGAGAGACCCAGTACTTC.

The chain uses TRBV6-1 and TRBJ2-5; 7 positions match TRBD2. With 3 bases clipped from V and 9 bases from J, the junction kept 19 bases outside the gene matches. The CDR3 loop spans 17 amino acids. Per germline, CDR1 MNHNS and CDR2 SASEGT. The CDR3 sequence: CASSDRRGNLFLGAQYF. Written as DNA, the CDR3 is TGTGCCAGCAGTGATCGGCGGGGGAACCTTTTCCTCGGGGCCCAGTACTTC.

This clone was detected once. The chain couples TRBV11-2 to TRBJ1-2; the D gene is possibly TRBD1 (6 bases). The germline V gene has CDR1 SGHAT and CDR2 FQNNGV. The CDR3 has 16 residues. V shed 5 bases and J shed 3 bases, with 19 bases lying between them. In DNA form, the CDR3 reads TGTGCCAGCAGCCCTTTACAGGGAGGGAAGTACTATGGCTACACCTTC. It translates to CASSPLQGGKYYGYTF.

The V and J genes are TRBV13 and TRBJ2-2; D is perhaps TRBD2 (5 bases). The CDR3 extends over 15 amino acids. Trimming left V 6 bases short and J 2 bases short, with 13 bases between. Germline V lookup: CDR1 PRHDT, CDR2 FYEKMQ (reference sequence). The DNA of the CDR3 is TGTGCCAGCAGACGAAGCGGTACAAACACCGGGGAGCTGTTTTTT. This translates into CASRRSGTNTGELFF.

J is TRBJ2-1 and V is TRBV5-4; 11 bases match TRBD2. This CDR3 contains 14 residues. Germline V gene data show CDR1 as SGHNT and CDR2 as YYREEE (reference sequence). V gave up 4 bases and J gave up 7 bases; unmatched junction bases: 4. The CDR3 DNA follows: TGTGCCAGCAGCCTGGGACTAGCGGTTAATGAGCAGTTCTTC. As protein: CASSLGLAVNEQFF. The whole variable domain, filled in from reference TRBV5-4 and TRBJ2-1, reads ETGVTQSPTHLIKTRGQQVTLRCSSQSGHNTVSWYQQALGQGPQFIFQYYREEENGRGNFPPRFSGLQFPNYSSELNVNALELDDSALYLCASSLGLAVNEQFFGPGTRLTVL.

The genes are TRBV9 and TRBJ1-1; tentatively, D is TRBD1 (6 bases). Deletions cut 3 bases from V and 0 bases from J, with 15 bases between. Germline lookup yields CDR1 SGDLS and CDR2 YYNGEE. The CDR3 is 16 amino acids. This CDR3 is CASSAPGQILNTEAFF. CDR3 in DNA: TGTGCCAGCAGCGCACCGGGACAAATATTGAACACTGAAGCTTTCTTT.